A single T cell receptor beta chain is shown here with its context. Its antigen is still unknown. The PCR used 60 Vbeta and 13 Jbeta primers. The protocol was immunoSEQ multiplex PCR, while the TCRdb copy is restricted to in-frame clones and leaves out a portion. The sample lists approximately 100,000 clones, 70% to 85% occurring once. The entry originates in a study of cytomegalovirus exposure and HLA in healthy donors. CDR1 is SGHRS and CDR2 is YFSETQ in the germline V gene. The CDR3 is made up of 14 amino acids. Trimming left V 4 bases short and J 7 bases short, with 15 bases between. Regarding the study as a whole: As confirmed in vitro, a few CMV-associated chains were specific for CMV antigens. An observed cluster of highly shared sequence variants was recorded as a likely sequencing artifact. CMV serostatus stood as the only immune exposure information on hand.

The clonotype was recovered from a woman aged 18-30 years in good health and CMV-seropositive. The J gene is TRBJ2-1, the V gene TRBV5-1; perhaps TRBD1 as D (6 bases). Sequencing input: PBMCs. CDR3 region: CASSQGHAGNEQFF. CDR3 in DNA: TGCGCCAGCAGCCAGGGACACGCCGGGAATGAGCAGTTCTTC. Full variable domain (missing parts from reference TRBV5-1 and TRBJ2-1): KAGVTQTPRYLIKTRGQQVTLSCSPISGHRSVSWYQQTPGQGLQFLFEYFSETQRNKGNFPGRFSGRQFSNSRSEMNVSTLELGDSALYLCASSQGHAGNEQFFGPGTRLTVL.